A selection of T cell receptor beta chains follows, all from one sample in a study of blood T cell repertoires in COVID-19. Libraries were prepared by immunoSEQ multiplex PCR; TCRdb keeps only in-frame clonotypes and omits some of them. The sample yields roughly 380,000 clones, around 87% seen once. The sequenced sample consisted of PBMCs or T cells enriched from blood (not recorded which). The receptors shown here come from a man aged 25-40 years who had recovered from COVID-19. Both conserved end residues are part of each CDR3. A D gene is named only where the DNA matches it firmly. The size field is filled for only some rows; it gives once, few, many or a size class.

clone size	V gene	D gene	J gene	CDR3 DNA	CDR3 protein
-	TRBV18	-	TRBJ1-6	TGTGCCAGCTCACCTTCTCCTCCTCGGGTCCACTTT	CASSPSPPRVHF
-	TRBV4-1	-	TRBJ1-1	TGCGCCAGCAGCCGATACTACCCACAAAACACTGAAGCTTTCTTT	CASSRYYPQNTEAFF
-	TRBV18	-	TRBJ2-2	TGTGCCAGCTCATTGGCCCTCCAGGGCGGTACCGGGGAGCTGTTTTTT	CASSLALQGGTGELFF
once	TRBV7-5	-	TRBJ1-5	TGTGCCAGAAGCTTAGGACTCTTCAATCAGCCCCAGCATTTT	CARSLGLFNQPQHF
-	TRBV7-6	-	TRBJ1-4	TGTGCCAGCAGCTTTCTTGCAACTAATGAAAAACTGTTTTTT	CASSFLATNEKLFF
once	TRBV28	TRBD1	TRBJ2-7	TGTGCCAGCAGTTTAGTTACCGGGACAGGGCCGGGCGAGCAGTACTTC	CASSLVTGTGPGEQYF
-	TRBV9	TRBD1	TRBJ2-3	TGTGCCAGCAGCGCGGACCCCAGGGGGCGCGATACGCAGTATTTT	CASSADPRGRDTQYF
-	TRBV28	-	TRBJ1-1	TGTGCCAGCAAGGCGGGGGGCACTGAAGCTTTCTTT	CASKAGGTEAFF
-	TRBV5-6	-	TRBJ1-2	TGTGCCAGCAGCACGAGGTCAGGGTTGTATGGCTACACCTTC	CASSTRSGLYGYTF
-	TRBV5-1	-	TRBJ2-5	TGCGCCAGCAGCTGGGGAGAGGGGGTGGAGACCCAGTACTTC	CASSWGEGVETQYF
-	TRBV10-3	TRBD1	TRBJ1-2	TGTGCCGCACGGACAGGGACTGACTATGGCTACACCTTC	CAARTGTDYGYTF
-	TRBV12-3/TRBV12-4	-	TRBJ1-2	TGTGCCAGCAGCCCTAACACCTTC	CASSPNTF
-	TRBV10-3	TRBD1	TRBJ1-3	TGTGCCATCTCACCGGGACAGGGAGGAAACACCATATATTTT	CAISPGQGGNTIYF
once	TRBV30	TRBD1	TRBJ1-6	TGTGCCTGGACGGGACAGGGGAATTCACCCCTCCACTTT	CAWTGQGNSPLHF
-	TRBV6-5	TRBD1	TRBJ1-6	TGTGCCAGCAGGCGGGACAGGGAAAGCTCACCCCTCCACTTT	CASRRDRESSPLHF
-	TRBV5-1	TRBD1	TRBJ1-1	TGCGCCAGCAGCCCGGGACAGCTAGGGAACACTGAAGCTTTCTTT	CASSPGQLGNTEAFF
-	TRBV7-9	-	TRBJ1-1	TGTGCCAGCAGCTTATCCCAGGGACTCACTGAAGCTTTCTTT	CASSLSQGLTEAFF
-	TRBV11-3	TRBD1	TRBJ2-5	TGTGCCAGCAGCTTGGGACAGTCAGAGACCCAGTACTTC	CASSLGQSETQYF
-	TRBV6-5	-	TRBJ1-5	TGTGCCAGCAGTTACTCGATACAGGGCAATCAGCCCCAGCATTTT	CASSYSIQGNQPQHF
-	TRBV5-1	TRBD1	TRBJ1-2	TGCGCCAGCGGGACAGGTTCTTATGGCTACACCTTC	CASGTGSYGYTF
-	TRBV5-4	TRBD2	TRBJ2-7	TGTGCCAGCAACCCCGGGGGGGCTAGCGGTAGCTCCTACGAGCAGTACTTC	CASNPGGASGSSYEQYF
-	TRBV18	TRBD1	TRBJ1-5	TGTGCCAGCTCCCCCGGGACAGGGGTGGCTCAGCCCCAGCATTTT	CASSPGTGVAQPQHF
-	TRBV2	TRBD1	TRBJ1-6	TGTGCCAGCAGTGAGGGGACAGGGAGTTCACCCCTCCACTTT	CASSEGTGSSPLHF
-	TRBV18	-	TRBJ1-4	TGTGCCAGCTCACAGGGGGTTTACGAAAAACTGTTTTTT	CASSQGVYEKLFF
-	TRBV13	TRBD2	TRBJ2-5	TGTGCCAGCAGCTTAGTTCGAGCGGGGGGCCAAGAGACCCAGTACTTC	CASSLVRAGGQETQYF
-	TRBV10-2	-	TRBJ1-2	TGCGCCGTACAAGTATACTATGGCTACACCTTC	CAVQVYYGYTF
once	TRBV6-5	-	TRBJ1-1	TGTGCCAGCAGTAAGGACAGAGGCCACACTGAAGCTTTCTTT	CASSKDRGHTEAFF
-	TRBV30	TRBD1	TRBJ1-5	TGTGCCTGGAAAACCCGGGACAGGGGTAATCAGCCCCAGCATTTT	CAWKTRDRGNQPQHF
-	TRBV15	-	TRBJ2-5	TGTGCCACCAGCAGAGATTATACAGGGGGGGGAGAGACCCAGTACTTC	CATSRDYTGGGETQYF
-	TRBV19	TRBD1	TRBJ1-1	TGTGCCAGTAGTACTTCCCGACAGGGTGGCACTGAAGCTTTCTTT	CASSTSRQGGTEAFF
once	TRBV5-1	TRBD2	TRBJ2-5	TGCGCCAGCAGCTTGGGTACTAGCGGGGGGGCTGGAGAGACCCAGTACTTC	CASSLGTSGGAGETQYF
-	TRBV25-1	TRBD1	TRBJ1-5	TGTGCCAGCAGTGAGGACAGGGGAAATCAGCCCCAGCATTTT	CASSEDRGNQPQHF
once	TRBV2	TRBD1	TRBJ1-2	TGTGCCAGCAGTGCCCAGGGGGCGAACTATGGCTACACCTTC	CASSAQGANYGYTF
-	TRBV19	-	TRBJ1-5	TGTGCCAGTAGTATATTGGCAAGCAATCAGCCCCAGCATTTT	CASSILASNQPQHF
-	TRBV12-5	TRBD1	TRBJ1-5	TGTGCTAGTGGCCCCAGTAACAGGGGGGATCAGCCCCAGCATTTT	CASGPSNRGDQPQHF
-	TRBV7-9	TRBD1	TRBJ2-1	TGTGCCAGCAGCTCCGGGACAGGGGGTTCCTACAATGAGCAGTTCTTC	CASSSGTGGSYNEQFF
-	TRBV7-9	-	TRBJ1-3	TGTGCCAGCAGCTTGCAGGGAACAATTGGAAACACCATATATTTT	CASSLQGTIGNTIYF